A single sample is the source of the 6 T cell receptor beta chains below, sequenced in a study of tumor-infiltrating lymphocytes in primary liver carcinoma. Both RNA and DNA were isolated together from around 20-30 mg of bulk tissue that had not been sorted. Researchers generated TCR beta cDNA from 500 ng of total RNA, relying on a constant-region primer. For TCR beta, libraries were produced by three nested multiplex PCR rounds using slightly modified ARM-PCR. TRBV1-TRBV30 forward and Cbeta reverse primers drove the first two roughly 10-cycle rounds. TCRdb analysed the multiplex PCR reads with MiXCR anew, one entry per CDR3 protein. The profile shows under 85,000 distinct CDR3 sequences, around 70% of them singletons. Sequenced input: liver tumor tissue from sampling region 1. Subset meaning: tumor region T1, superior pole. These receptors were obtained from a man aged 35-49 years with primary liver carcinoma and hepatitis B virus infection.

A remark on this clonotype: A read error may produce the germline difference seen at one junction end. The chain employs TRBV6-2 or TRBV6-3 and TRBJ2-1, with 10 bases matching TRBD2. CDR1 is MNHEY and CDR2 is SVGEGT in the germline V gene. The CDR3 consists of 16 residues. The CDR3 DNA reads as TGTGCCAGCAGTTACAACCTAGCGGGAGTCGGTAATGAGGAGTTATTC. Translation gives CASSYNLAGVGNEELF.

This clonotype came up many times. The V call is TRBV24-1, the J call TRBJ2-3; D perhaps matches TRBD2 (5 bases). The CDR3 is 15 residues long. V was trimmed by 4 bases and J by 5 bases, leaving 15 bases between them. Germline CDR1 reads KGHDR; CDR2 reads SFDVKD. The chain's CDR3 is CATSDPAENGDTQYF. The CDR3 nucleotides read TGTGCCACCAGTGACCCAGCGGAGAACGGAGATACGCAGTATTTT.

This clonotype was counted many times. A much larger clone sits a single nucleotide away, making a read error possible. J is TRBJ2-3 and V is TRBV12-3 or TRBV12-4; D is uncertain. The CDR3 is made up of 14 amino acids. V lost 5 bases, J lost 2 bases, and 11 bases lay in between. The CDR3 here is CASSQSLSTDTQYF. In nucleotides, the CDR3 is TGTGCCAGCAGTCAGAGTTTGTCCACAGATACGCAGTATTTT.

With regard to this clonotype: Relative to the germline gene, one junction end is altered; a read error may explain this. The genes are TRBV6-2 or TRBV6-3 and TRBJ1-5; D remains ambiguous. This CDR3 is built from 13 residues. Germline V gene data show CDR1 as MNHEY and CDR2 as SVGEGT. The CDR3 DNA is TGTGCCAGCAGTTCTCTAAGGGATTCGCCCAAGCATTTT. It yields the protein CASSSLRDSPKHF.

In regard to this clonotype: Since no conserved phenylalanine or tryptophan closes the CDR3, a read error is the likely cause. This chain connects TRBV29-1 to TRBJ1-3; D is perhaps TRBD1 (6 bases). The germline CDR1 and CDR2 sequences are SQVTM and ANQGSEA. This CDR3 spans 14 amino acids. Trimming stripped 5 bases from V and 0 bases from J, with 11 bases between. The CDR3 is CSVHGGNSGNTIYY. The CDR3 nucleotides read TGCAGCGTTCACGGGGGCAACTCTGGAAACACCATATATTAT.

In its sample, this clonotype was seen many times. The chain uses TRBV29-1 and TRBJ1-1; TRBD1 might be the D (6 bases). Germline V lookup: CDR1 SQVTM, CDR2 ANQGSEA. This CDR3 is 16 amino acids long. Trimming pared 1 base from V and 0 bases from J, leaving 15 bases between. Here the CDR3 DNA reads TGCAGCGTTGAAGGGGGGGCAGGAGCTATGAACACTGAAGCTTTCTTT. Its protein product is CSVEGGAGAMNTEAFF.